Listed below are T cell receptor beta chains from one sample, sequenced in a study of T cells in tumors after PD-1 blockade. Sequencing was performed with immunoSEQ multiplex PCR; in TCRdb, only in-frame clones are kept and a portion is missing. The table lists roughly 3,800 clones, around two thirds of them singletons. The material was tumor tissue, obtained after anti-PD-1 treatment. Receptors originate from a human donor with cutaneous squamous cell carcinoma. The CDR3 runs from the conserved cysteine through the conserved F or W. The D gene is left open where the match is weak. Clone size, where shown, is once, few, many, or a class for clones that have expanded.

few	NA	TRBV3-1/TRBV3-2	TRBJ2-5	TGTGCCAGCCGCCGACCGGGACTCACTGAAGAGACCCAGTACTTC	CASRRPGLTEETQYF
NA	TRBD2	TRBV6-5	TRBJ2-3	TGTGCCAGCAGGGGACTAGCAGGGTCTTTT	CASRGLAGSF
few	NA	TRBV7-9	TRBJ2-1	TGTGCCAGCAGCTTAACAGTGGGCAATGAGCAGTTCTTC	CASSLTVGNEQFF
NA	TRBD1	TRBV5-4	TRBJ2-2	TGTGCCAGCAGCGTGCTCGGGACAGGGAACACCGGGGAGCTGTTTTTT	CASSVLGTGNTGELFF
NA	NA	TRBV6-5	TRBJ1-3	TGTGCCAGCAGTTACAGGGGTGGAAACACCATATATTTT	CASSYRGGNTIYF
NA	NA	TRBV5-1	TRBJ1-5	TGCGCCAGCAGCTTGGGAGACAGCGGCAATCAGCCCCAGCATTTT	CASSLGDSGNQPQHF
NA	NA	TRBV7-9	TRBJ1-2	TGTGCCAGCAGCGACCTTCTAGGTGGAGGCAACTATGGCTACACCTTC	CASSDLLGGGNYGYTF